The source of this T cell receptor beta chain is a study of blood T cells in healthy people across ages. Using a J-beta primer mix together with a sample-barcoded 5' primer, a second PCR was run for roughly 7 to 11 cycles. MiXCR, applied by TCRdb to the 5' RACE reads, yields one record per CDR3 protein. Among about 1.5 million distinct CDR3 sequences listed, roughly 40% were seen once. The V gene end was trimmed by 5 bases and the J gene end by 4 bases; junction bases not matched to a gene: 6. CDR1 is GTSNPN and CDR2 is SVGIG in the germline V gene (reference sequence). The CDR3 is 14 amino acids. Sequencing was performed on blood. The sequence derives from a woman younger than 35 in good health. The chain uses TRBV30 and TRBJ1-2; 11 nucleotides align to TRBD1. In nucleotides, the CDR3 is TGTGCCTGGGAGGGACAGGGGGAATCCTATGGCTACACCTTC. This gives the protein CAWEGQGESYGYTF.